These 23 T cell receptor beta chains share one sample of origin, sequenced in a study of blood T cells in healthy people across ages. Using a J-beta primer mix together with a sample-barcoded 5' primer, a second PCR was run for roughly 7 to 11 cycles. TCRdb reprocessed the 5' RACE reads via MiXCR and lists one record per CDR3 protein. The table has 600,000 to 850,000 distinct CDR3 sequences, around 25% seen once. A further study also used this sample, focusing on T cells of mothers and their children.

The sample consisted of blood. These receptors came from a boy younger than 18 in good health.

This clonotype was picked up a small number of times. The V and J genes are TRBV29-1 and TRBJ2-3; 10 bases line up with TRBD1. Germline values: CDR1 SQVTM, CDR2 ANQGSEA. V lost 4 bases, J lost 6 bases, and 7 bases stayed unmatched. CDR3 length equals 14 residues. The CDR3 loop reads CSVVRQGARDTQYF. The CDR3 DNA is TGCAGCGTTGTGCGACAGGGGGCAAGGGATACGCAGTATTTT.

This clonotype was seen a handful of times. The V call is TRBV29-1, the J call TRBJ2-5; D is undetermined. Trimming took off 0 bases at V and 0 bases at J, with 5 bases between the two ends. The CDR3 consists of 13 residues. Germline assignment: CDR1 SQVTM and CDR2 ANQGSEA. The CDR3 DNA follows: TGCAGCGTTGAAGACCGCTACCAAGAGACCCAGTACTTC. Residues: CSVEDRYQETQYF.

The table lists this clonotype with a few counts. V gene TRBV19 combines with J gene TRBJ2-5, with a possible D match to TRBD2 (6 bases). The CDR3 is 13 amino acids. Germline lookup yields CDR1 LNHDA and CDR2 SQIVND (reference sequence). V lost 5 bases, J lost 5 bases, and 12 bases lay in between. The CDR3 DNA sequence: TGTGCCAGTAGTTCACTAGCTCGGGAGACCCAGTACTTC. Protein product: CASSSLARETQYF.

CDR3 nucleotides: TGTGCCAGCAGCTTGTCGCCTAGCGGGATCACAGATACGCAGTATTTT. Protein sequence: CASSLSPSGITDTQYF. This sequence joins TRBV5-5 and TRBJ2-3; 9 bases line up with TRBD2. Germline values: CDR1 SGHKS, CDR2 YYEKEE (reference sequence). The CDR3 has 16 residues. The J segment lost 2 bases and the V segment lost 1 base, leaving 5 bases of the junction unmatched.

This chain uses TRBV19 with TRBJ2-1; the match to TRBD1 covers 7 bases. The DNA end lines up better with TRBJ2-7; the J call may be wrong. Germline-derived CDR1 and CDR2 are LNHDA and SQIVND (reference sequence). The CDR3 has 17 amino acids. The CDR3 nucleotides read TGTGCCAGTAGTTCAGAGATCGAGACAGGGAAAGCCTACGAGCAGTACTTC. This gives the protein CASSSEIETGKAYEQYF.

This clonotype has only a few counts. The chain is built from TRBV7-8 and TRBJ1-1, with 9 bases aligning to TRBD1. This CDR3 spans 15 amino acids. Per the germline V gene, CDR1 is SGHVS and CDR2 is FQNEAQ. Unmatched junction bases numbered 10, after V lost 6 bases and J lost 5 bases. This chain's CDR3 is CASRNPYRGRTEAFF. In nucleotides, the CDR3 is TGTGCCAGCAGAAACCCCTACAGGGGGCGGACTGAAGCTTTCTTT.

This clonotype has only a few counts. The rearrangement joins TRBV7-2 to TRBJ2-5; the match to TRBD2 covers 8 bases. Germline CDR1 SGHTA, CDR2 FQGNSA. CDR3 size: 16 residues. Germline trimming cut 1 base from V and 1 base from J; bases unmatched to any gene: 5. CDR3 sequence: CASSLGISGIQETQYF. The CDR3 nucleotides are TGTGCCAGCAGCTTAGGAATTAGCGGGATCCAAGAGACCCAGTACTTC.

The chain links TRBV6-1 to TRBJ1-2; D gene uncertain. The germline V gene encodes CDR1 MNHNS and CDR2 SASEGT. The V gene lost 4 bases and the J gene lost 8 bases, with 17 bases spanning the gap. The CDR3 is made up of 14 amino acids. The CDR3, as DNA: TGTGCCAGCAGTGTGAGCGGGCAGGTAGGAGGCTACACCTTC. Its protein is CASSVSGQVGGYTF.

This clonotype was found a few times. The V call is TRBV5-1, the J call TRBJ2-7, with no clear D. The CDR3 length is 14 residues. The ends were cut back, 0 bases at V and 2 bases at J, with 9 bases in the middle. Looked up from germline, CDR1 is SGHRS and CDR2 is YFSETQ. The CDR3 reads CASSLASRTYEQYF. CDR3 coding DNA: TGCGCCAGCAGCTTGGCTTCTCGAACCTACGAGCAGTACTTC.

This clonotype occurred a few times. V and J are TRBV13 and TRBJ1-2; TRBD1 matches at 9 bases. Germline CDR1 PRHDT, CDR2 FYEKMQ (reference sequence). This CDR3 comprises 15 residues. V shed 1 base, J shed 4 bases, and the junction held 4 bases outside the gene matches. The CDR3 protein is CASSLEGQGSYGYTF. The CDR3 DNA is TGTGCCAGCAGCTTAGAGGGACAGGGCTCCTATGGCTACACCTTC. The full variable domain, in which reference TRBV13 and TRBJ1-2 provide the parts outside the CDR3, is AAGVIQSPRHLIKEKRETATLKCYPIPRHDTVYWYQQGPGQDPQFLISFYEKMQSDKGSIPDRFSAQQFSDYHSELNMSSLELGDSALYFCASSLEGQGSYGYTFGSGTRLTVV.

Regarding this clonotype: A junction end diverges from the germline sequence, so it may reflect a read error. The genes are TRBV5-1 and TRBJ2-4; D may be TRBD1 or TRBD2 (5 bases each). Germline CDR1 and CDR2: SGHRS and YFSETQ. The CDR3 length is 15 residues. The CDR3 here is CASSAWQGAKKIQYF. Written as DNA, the CDR3 is TGCGCCAGCAGCGCATGGCAGGGAGCCAAAAAGATTCAGTACTTC.

V is TRBV7-9 and J is TRBJ2-2, with 12 bases lining up with TRBD1. The CDR3 is made up of 19 amino acids. Germline loops: CDR1 SEHNR, CDR2 FQNEAQ (reference sequence). J was trimmed by 4 bases and V by 4 bases; bases with no gene match: 13. The CDR3 nucleotides read TGTGCCAGCAGCTCACCCGGGACAGGGGGCGCGTTCAGCACCGGGGAGCTGTTTTTT. This encodes CASSSPGTGGAFSTGELFF. Full variable domain (remainder filled in from reference TRBV7-9 and TRBJ2-2): DTGVSQNPRHKITKRGQNVTFRCDPISEHNRLYWYRQTLGQGPEFLTYFQNEAQLEKSRLLSDRFSAERPKGSFSTLEIQRTEQGDSAMYLCASSSPGTGGAFSTGELFFGEGSRLTVL.

The genes are TRBV11-2 and TRBJ2-5, with a tentative D call TRBD2 (5 bases). The germline V gene encodes CDR1 SGHAT and CDR2 FQNNGV. The V and J ends lost 0 bases and 5 bases respectively, with 7 bases between them. The CDR3 consists of 13 residues. In nucleotides, the CDR3 is TGTGCCAGCAGCTTAGAGGAGGTCGAGACCCAGTACTTC. Amino acids: CASSLEEVETQYF.

This clonotype appeared a few times. The gene calls are TRBV6-6 and TRBJ2-5; the D is unclear. The CDR3 contains 15 residues. Germline-derived CDR1 and CDR2 are MNHNY and SVGAGI (reference sequence). The V end was cut by 0 bases, the J end by 1 base, with 9 bases between. CDR3 protein: CASSYSRGPQETQYF. CDR3 nucleotides: TGTGCCAGCAGTTACTCGAGAGGCCCCCAAGAGACCCAGTACTTC.

In its sample, this clonotype was seen a few times. This chain uses TRBV5-1 with TRBJ2-1; 10 bases agree with TRBD1. CDR1 and CDR2 from the germline V gene are SGHRS and YFSETQ. The CDR3 consists of 16 residues. Trimming took 6 bases from V and 6 from J; bases not matched to a gene: 12. CDR3 nucleotide sequence: TGCGCCAGCACCCACGGGACAGGGGATGAAGGCAATGAGCAGTTCTTC. This encodes CASTHGTGDEGNEQFF.

The rearrangement uses TRBV18 and TRBJ2-5, with 7 positions matching TRBD1. Judging by the DNA end, TRBJ2-7 fits better; the J call may be wrong. This CDR3 region has 17 residues. The germline V gene has CDR1 KGHSH and CDR2 LQKENI. CDR3 DNA sequence: TGTGCCAGCTCACCACCCTACCGGGACAGCCAAACCTACGAGCAGTACTTC. The encoded protein is CASSPPYRDSQTYEQYF.

Notes on this clonotype: Compared with germline, one end of the junction differs, possibly owing to a read error. The CDR3 protein is CASSLKILYSGNTTYF. CDR3 nucleotides: TGTGCCAGCAGCTTGAAGATTTTGTACTCTGGAAACACCACATATTTT. This chain uses TRBV5-6 with TRBJ1-3; D is ambiguous. This CDR3 comprises 16 residues. CDR1 is SGHDT and CDR2 is YYEEEE in the germline V gene. The full variable domain, its missing parts supplied by reference TRBV5-6 and TRBJ1-3, is DAGVTQSPTHLIKTRGQQVTLRCSPKSGHDTVSWYQQALGQGPQFIFQYYEEEERQRGNFPDRFSGHQFPNYSSELNVNALLLGDSALYLCASSLKILYSGNTTYFGEGSWLTVV.

This clonotype was counted a few times. The rearrangement joins TRBV7-9 to TRBJ2-1; no reliable D call. V dropped 4 bases and J dropped 10 bases, with 14 bases sitting between them. Per the germline V gene, CDR1 is SEHNR and CDR2 is FQNEAQ (reference sequence). The CDR3 sequence is 13 residues long. CDR3 protein: CASSSNLAREQFF. The CDR3 DNA sequence: TGTGCCAGCAGCTCCAATCTCGCGCGGGAGCAGTTCTTC.

The chain has TRBV5-1 and TRBJ1-1, with D possibly matching TRBD1 (5 bases). The CDR3 covers 14 residues. Germline V CDR1 and CDR2: SGHRS, YFSETQ. Trimming stripped 2 bases from V and 4 bases from J, with 12 bases between. This CDR3 reads CASSFEGPGTEAFF. Here the CDR3 DNA reads TGCGCCAGCAGCTTTGAGGGGCCTGGCACTGAAGCTTTCTTT.

This clonotype was counted between two and nine times. V usage is TRBV6-1 and J usage is TRBJ2-5, with no clear D. The germline V gene has CDR1 MNHNS and CDR2 SASEGT. V gave up 0 bases and J gave up 1 base, with 12 bases separating them. The CDR3 sequence is 16 residues long. The CDR3 reads CASSEALGWSQETQYF. The CDR3 nucleotides are TGTGCCAGCAGTGAAGCGCTTGGGTGGAGCCAAGAGACCCAGTACTTC.

This clonotype has a handful of counts. The rearrangement uses TRBV24-1 and TRBJ2-3; D remains ambiguous. CDR1 and CDR2 from the germline V gene are KGHDR and SFDVKD. The CDR3 runs 11 residues. V was trimmed by 8 bases and J by 0 bases, leaving 2 bases between them. CDR3 in DNA: TGTGCCACCAAGAGCACAGATACGCAGTATTTT. It yields the protein CATKSTDTQYF.

This chain uses TRBV20-1 with TRBJ2-5; perhaps D is TRBD1 or TRBD2 (5 bases each). CDR1 DFQATT and CDR2 SNEGSKA come from the germline V gene (reference sequence). V lost 2 bases, J lost 3 bases, and 10 bases lay in between. CDR3 length: 13 residues. The CDR3 sequence: CSARYLGEETQYF. DNA of the CDR3: TGCAGTGCTAGATATTTGGGGGAAGAGACCCAGTACTTC.

This chain joins TRBV11-2 and TRBJ2-6, with unresolved D. Trimming cost V 0 bases and J 0 bases, with 6 bases left between them. Germline V CDR1 and CDR2: SGHAT, FQNNGV. This CDR3 is 16 amino acids long. CDR3 loop: CASSLDISSGANVLTF. The CDR3 nucleotides are TGTGCCAGCAGCTTAGATATCTCCTCTGGGGCCAACGTCCTGACTTTC.